These 9 T cell receptor beta chains came from one sample sequenced in a study of untreated major depressive disorder. The study's findings and limits: Compared with controls, depressed patients showed more TRBV05-01 (Vbeta 5.1) usage in CD4+ T cells.

Method: immunoSEQ multiplex PCR; TCRdb's copy keeps in-frame clones and lacks some. The repertoire has about 25,000 clones, roughly nine tenths of them found once; the top ten carry about 0.75%. Their recognized antigens are unknown. The sample was CD4+ T cells from PBMCs. All receptors come from a woman aged 30 to 39 with major depressive disorder.

The chain is built from TRBV18 and TRBJ2-7; D is perhaps TRBD1 or TRBD2 (5 bases each). V shed 0 bases and J shed 5 bases, with 14 bases lying between them. The CDR3 sequence is 15 residues long. From germline, CDR1 is KGHSH and CDR2 LQKENI. This CDR3 is CASSPPARGRDEQYF. CDR3 nucleotides: TGTGCCAGCTCACCACCGGCCCGGGGCAGGGACGAGCAGTACTTC.

The gene calls are TRBV5-1 and TRBJ1-1, with D hard to call. Trimming removed 3 bases from V and 9 bases from J, with 9 bases in between. Germline loops: CDR1 SGHRS, CDR2 YFSETQ. The CDR3 extends over 11 amino acids. CDR3 region: CASSSEYQAFF. The CDR3 DNA reads TGCGCCAGCAGCTCGGAATACCAAGCTTTCTTT.

This rearrangement joins TRBV6-1 to TRBJ2-5, with D perhaps TRBD1 (6 bases). The CDR3 totals 13 residues. Germline-derived CDR1 and CDR2 are MNHNS and SASEGT. V was shortened by 9 bases and J by 4 bases, with 15 bases between the two germline ends. Here the CDR3 reads CARSFGGGETQYF. CDR3 DNA sequence: TGTGCCAGATCGTTTGGGGGCGGAGAGACCCAGTACTTC.

This rearrangement joins TRBV4-2 to TRBJ1-5; D gene ambiguous. The CDR3 loop spans 15 amino acids. V shed 1 base and J shed 0 bases, with 7 bases lying between them. Germline values: CDR1 LGHNA, CDR2 YNFKEQ. CDR3 loop: CASSQAETSNQPQHF. CDR3 bases: TGTGCCAGCAGCCAAGCGGAAACTAGCAATCAGCCCCAGCATTTT.

This chain uses TRBV11-3 with TRBJ2-1, with 9 bases matching TRBD2. This CDR3 is built from 15 residues. V shed 2 bases and J 7 bases; nucleotides not matched to a gene: 6. Germline assignment: CDR1 SGHNT and CDR2 YENEEA. As DNA, the CDR3 is TGTGCCAGCAGCTTACTGCTAGCGGGACTAAATGAGCAGTTCTTC. It is translated as CASSLLLAGLNEQFF.

This chain connects TRBV18 to TRBJ2-7; D uncertain. This CDR3 contains 14 residues. Germline V CDR1 and CDR2: KGHSH, LQKENI. The V end lost 0 bases, the J end lost 4 bases, and 10 bases lay between the germline ends. The CDR3: CASSPPMEIYEQYF. DNA for the CDR3: TGTGCCAGCTCACCACCGATGGAAATTTACGAGCAGTACTTC.

This clone has only one observation. The V call is TRBV11-3, the J call TRBJ2-1; D is uncertain. This CDR3 has 15 amino acids. V was trimmed by 5 bases and J by 10 bases, leaving 21 bases between them. Germline values: CDR1 SGHNT, CDR2 YENEEA. For the CDR3, the DNA is TGTGCCAGCAGCACCCCCCCTACATCCAAACCCGAGCAGTTCTTC. Translation: CASSTPPTSKPEQFF.

This clone appeared a single time. The rearrangement joins TRBV7-6 to TRBJ2-2; TRBD2 is a possible D gene (6 bases). Per germline, CDR1 SGHVS and CDR2 FNYEAQ. The CDR3 contains 16 residues. Trimming removed 5 bases at V and 5 bases at J, with 18 bases between. The CDR3: CASSKRSGGSTGELFF. The CDR3 DNA follows: TGTGCCAGCAGCAAGCGTAGCGGAGGATCGACCGGGGAGCTGTTTTTT.

The CDR3 reads CASSFGVGGRGYNEQFF. The CDR3 DNA reads as TGTGCCAGCAGCTTCGGGGTTGGCGGGAGAGGATACAATGAGCAGTTCTTC. J is TRBJ2-1 and V is TRBV7-3; 7 bases are shared with TRBD2. Germline V gene lookup returns CDR1 SGHTA and CDR2 FQGTGA. V shed 3 bases, J shed 4 bases, and the junction held 12 bases outside the gene matches. This CDR3 comprises 17 residues.